Following are 13 T cell receptor beta chains from one sample sequenced in a study of blood T cell repertoires in COVID-19. TCRdb's table, derived via immunoSEQ multiplex PCR, lists solely in-frame clones and lacks some. The sample has over 55,000 clones, 82% seen once. Sequencing used peripheral blood. These TCRs come from a woman of 80 years or more with acute or convalescent COVID-19.

The chain carries TRBV7-2 and TRBJ1-2; 7 positions agree with TRBD1. Looked up from germline, CDR1 is SGHTA and CDR2 is FQGNSA. J gave up 8 bases and V 1 base, and 4 bases lay outside the gene matches. This CDR3 spans 13 amino acids. CDR3 loop: CASSLGQGGGYTF. As DNA, the CDR3 is TGTGCCAGCAGCTTAGGGCAGGGGGGCGGCTACACCTTC.

This chain connects TRBV30 to TRBJ2-7; 11 bases are a match to TRBD2. The length of the CDR3 is 16 residues. Germline CDR1 and CDR2: GTSNPN and SVGIG (reference sequence). Trimming cost V 2 bases and J 1 base; bases outside gene matches: 7. The CDR3 nucleotides are TGTGCCTGGAGTATGATTACTAGCGGGAGTTCCTACGAGCAGTACTTC. Its protein product is CAWSMITSGSSYEQYF.

The V and J genes are TRBV7-9 and TRBJ2-1; maybe TRBD1 (6 bases). Germline values: CDR1 SEHNR, CDR2 FQNEAQ (reference sequence). Trimming left V 5 bases short and J 5 bases short, with 19 bases between. The CDR3 sequence is 16 residues long. CDR3 bases: TGTGCCAGCAGCAAACCACAGGGAAAGCACAACAATGAGCAGTTCTTC. This encodes CASSKPQGKHNNEQFF.

The gene calls are TRBV9 and TRBJ2-3; TRBD2 is a possible D gene (5 bases). V was pared by 3 bases and J by 6 bases, with 11 bases between. The CDR3 is 13 residues long. CDR1 SGDLS and CDR2 YYNGEE come from the germline V gene. The chain's CDR3 is CASSASPGDTQYF. The CDR3, as DNA: TGTGCCAGCAGCGCAAGCCCGGGGGATACGCAGTATTTT.

The chain links TRBV5-1 to TRBJ2-1; 11 nucleotides agree with TRBD2. Germline V CDR1 and CDR2: SGHRS, YFSETQ. The CDR3 has 14 residues. V was clipped by 6 bases and J by 7 bases; unmatched bases: 6. The CDR3 reads CASMVAGGQNEQFF. The CDR3 DNA is TGCGCCAGCATGGTAGCGGGAGGGCAAAATGAGCAGTTCTTC.

The CDR3 nucleotides read TGTGCCAGCAGTTTATGGGCCGGCGGACTCCAGCATGCCTACGAGCAGTACTTC. It is translated as CASSLWAGGLQHAYEQYF. The chain recombines TRBV28 with TRBJ2-7, with a tentative D call TRBD2 (5 bases). V shed 0 bases and J shed 2 bases, with 20 bases lying between them. Germline CDR1 reads MDHEN; CDR2 reads SYDVKM. This CDR3 has 18 residues.

The V call is TRBV6-2 or TRBV6-3, the J call TRBJ1-1, with 7 bases identical to TRBD1. Germline-derived CDR1 and CDR2 are MNHEY and SVGEGT. The CDR3 consists of 17 residues. The J segment lost 1 base and the V segment lost 1 base, leaving 9 bases of the junction unmatched. The CDR3 coding sequence is TGTGCCAGCAGTTACTTACGTTCGACAGGGTGGAACACTGAAGCTTTCTTT. This codes for CASSYLRSTGWNTEAFF.

The J gene is TRBJ2-7, the V gene TRBV14; tentative D call: TRBD2 (5 bases). The V end was cut by 3 bases, the J end by 3 bases, with 15 bases between. Germline loops: CDR1 SGHDN, CDR2 FVKESK. This CDR3 comprises 15 residues. The CDR3 protein is CASSQAGFRDYEQYF. CDR3 coding DNA: TGTGCCAGCAGCCAGGCCGGCTTTCGGGACTACGAGCAGTACTTC.

In DNA form, the CDR3 reads TGTGCCAGCAGCTCCCGCGGGTCCCGGGCGGAACCGAGCTCCTACAATGAGCAGTTCTTC. Translating gives CASSSRGSRAEPSSYNEQFF. The chain joins TRBV13 to TRBJ2-1; D is possibly TRBD2 (5 bases). Germline CDR1 is PRHDT and CDR2 is FYEKMQ (reference sequence). The CDR3 runs to 20 residues. V lost 4 bases and J 0 bases, leaving 25 bases between the germline ends.

The gene calls are TRBV14 and TRBJ1-3; TRBD1 matches at 8 bases. V shed 4 bases and J 6 bases; nucleotides not matched to a gene: 5. The CDR3 has 14 amino acids. Germline V gives CDR1 SGHDN, CDR2 FVKESK. DNA for the CDR3: TGTGCCAGCAGCCGCCGGGACAGGCCAAACACCATATATTTT. Amino acid sequence: CASSRRDRPNTIYF.

This sequence joins TRBV30 and TRBJ2-3, with 9 bases lining up with TRBD1. The CDR3 spans 16 residues. Germline V gene sequence: CDR1 GTSNPN, CDR2 SVGIG (reference sequence). V was pared by 7 bases and J by 4 bases, with 15 bases of the junction left unmatched. CDR3 sequence (DNA): TGTGCCTCCGCTCCGGGACAGGGTGGGGGCTCAGATACGCAGTATTTT. It is translated as CASAPGQGGGSDTQYF.

The chain couples TRBV2 to TRBJ1-1; tentatively, D is TRBD1 (5 bases). Trimming removed 8 bases at V and 0 bases at J, with 10 bases between. The CDR3 has 13 residues. Germline V gives CDR1 SNHLY, CDR2 FYNNEI. CDR3 protein: CASREQVNTEAFF. The CDR3 bases are TGTGCCAGCCGAGAACAGGTGAACACTGAAGCTTTCTTT.

This clone was picked up one time. This chain uses TRBV9 with TRBJ1-3; the D gene is possibly TRBD1 (5 bases). The CDR3 extends over 14 amino acids. Germline CDR1 SGDLS, CDR2 YYNGEE. Trimming stripped 0 bases from V and 4 bases from J, with 8 bases between. In DNA form, the CDR3 reads TGTGCCAGCAGCGTAGGGGGCCGAGGAAACACCATATATTTT. Protein: CASSVGGRGNTIYF.